The T cell receptor (beta chain) under discussion was sequenced for a study of T-cell memory formation after mild COVID-19. Looking at the study overall: Among the donors, TCR clusters were largely specific to each donor.

The V and J ends lost 5 bases and 6 bases respectively, with 12 bases between them. CDR1 and CDR2 from the germline V gene are LGHDT and YNNKEL (reference sequence). The length of the CDR3 is 13 residues. MiXCR was run by TCRdb on the 5' RACE reads, yielding one entry per CDR3 protein. The sample carries approximately 440,000 distinct CDR3 sequences, 20% recorded once. Study observations and caveats: Clones that got smaller from day 15 to 85 had even CD4/CD8, while clones growing later tipped toward CD4+. Researchers found some responding clones in pre-infection memory, a sign that cross-reactive memory joined.

As for this clonotype: What it binds is unknown.

The sequence came from an adult woman who had mild COVID-19 (a few samples of this study predate the infection). Cell type and time point are not known. The sample consisted of PBMCs or a T cell subset sorted from them (not recorded which). J is TRBJ2-3 and V is TRBV3-1; possible D gene TRBD2, 6 bases. The CDR3 sequence is CASSLMAGDTQYF. CDR3 nucleotide sequence: TGTGCCAGCAGCTTAATGGCGGGGGATACGCAGTATTTT.